A single sample gave rise to the 26 T cell receptor beta chains below, sequenced in a study of glioma-infiltrating T cells. Amplification of TCR alpha and beta CDR3 regions from RNA used iRepertoire nested multiplex PCR. One entry per CDR3 protein results from TCRdb running MiXCR on the multiplex PCR reads. The table has around 390,000 distinct CDR3 sequences, about two fifths seen once. The specimen sequenced was glioma tissue, nonneoplastic brain tissue, or PBMCs (not recorded which). The receptors shown here come from a human donor with low-grade glioma or glioblastoma, undergoing nonglioma brain surgery, or in good health (not recorded which).

Turning to this clonotype: A much larger clone lies a single base off, so this may be a read error. The V gene is TRBV27, the J gene TRBJ2-2; 7 bases fit TRBD2. CDR3 length: 13 residues. Trimming removed 5 bases from V and 9 bases from J; junction bases left unmatched: 6. The germline CDR1 and CDR2 sequences are MNHEY and SMNVEV (reference sequence). The CDR3: CASSPGRGRELFF. The CDR3 DNA sequence: TGTGCCAGCAGTCCGGGGCGGGGGAGGGAGCTGTTTTTT.

There are a few counts of this clonotype. The DNA of the CDR3 is TGTGCCAGCAGTCTAAGCCTCGGGACAGGGGAGCAGTACTTC. Protein: CASSLSLGTGEQYF. J is TRBJ2-7 and V is TRBV27; 9 bases line up with TRBD1. J lost 7 bases, V lost 5 bases, and 9 bases had no gene match. The CDR3 covers 14 residues. Germline V CDR1 and CDR2: MNHEY, SMNVEV (reference sequence).

The chain joins TRBV28 to TRBJ2-2, with D unresolved. Trimming took off 7 bases at V and 4 bases at J, with 16 bases between the two ends. There are 15 residues in the CDR3. CDR1 MDHEN and CDR2 SYDVKM come from the germline V gene. The CDR3 region has the DNA TGTGCCAGCAAACTTAAGGGCCGCATCACCGGGGAGCTGTTTTTT. Translating gives CASKLKGRITGELFF.

This chain joins TRBV3-1 and TRBJ2-4; D may be TRBD2 (5 bases). From germline, CDR1 is LGHDT and CDR2 YNNKEL (reference sequence). Trimming removed 1 base at V and 1 base at J, with 17 bases between. The CDR3 consists of 18 residues. The chain's CDR3 is CASSQGTPQRGAKNIQYF. CDR3 nucleotides: TGTGCCAGCAGCCAAGGAACTCCTCAGAGAGGGGCCAAAAACATTCAGTACTTC.

The sample holds one count of this clonotype. A single base separates this from a much larger clone, so it may be a read error. This sequence joins TRBV20-1 and TRBJ2-3; possible D gene TRBD1, 6 bases. CDR1 DFQATT and CDR2 SNEGSKA come from the germline V gene (reference sequence). The V end lost 7 bases, the J end lost 3 bases, and 23 bases lay between the germline ends. The CDR3 contains 16 residues. The CDR3 DNA reads as TGCAGTGGAGATCGGATCCGGGACAAAAGTACAGATACGCAGTATTTT. Translated: CSGDRIRDKSTDTQYF.

The table lists this clonotype with many counts. The chain carries TRBV15 and TRBJ2-1; D gene uncertain. Germline assignment: CDR1 LNHNV and CDR2 YYDKDF (reference sequence). The germline V and J ends were trimmed by 0 bases and 5 bases, with 5 bases remaining between them. CDR3 size: 13 residues. The CDR3 coding sequence is TGTGCCACCAGCAGAGATGCGGACAATGAGCAGTTCTTC. This codes for CATSRDADNEQFF.

The chain is built from TRBV12-5 and TRBJ2-3; D not certain. The germline V and J ends were trimmed by 8 bases and 7 bases, with 10 bases remaining between them. The CDR3 spans 11 residues. The germline CDR1 and CDR2 sequences are LGHNT and FRNRAP. The CDR3 region is CASSLYNTQYF. CDR3 bases: TGTGCTAGTTCGTTATATAATACGCAGTATTTT.

The J gene is TRBJ1-4, the V gene TRBV4-1; TRBD1 matches 8 bases. The CDR3 runs to 14 residues. Trimming removed 1 base from V and 5 bases from J; junction bases left unmatched: 0. CDR1 MGHRA and CDR2 YSYEKL come from the germline V gene. The CDR3 DNA is TGCGCCAGCAGCCAAGGGACAGGGAATGAAAAACTGTTTTTT. This gives the protein CASSQGTGNEKLFF.

This clonotype was recorded only once. CDR3 amino acids: CASSSSGTEEYF. The CDR3 nucleotides read TGTGCCAGCAGCTCTTCCGGGACTGAAGAGTACTTC. The chain couples TRBV11-2 to TRBJ2-7; D is possibly TRBD2 (6 bases). V was clipped by 4 bases and J by 11 bases, with 15 bases between them. CDR1 is SGHAT and CDR2 is FQNNGV in the germline V gene. The CDR3 consists of 12 residues.

This chain links TRBV6-1 with TRBJ1-5; tentatively, D is TRBD1 (5 bases). CDR1 is MNHNS, CDR2 SASEGT, per germline. V gave up 5 bases and J gave up 1 base, with 9 bases separating them. The CDR3 consists of 14 residues. CDR3 in DNA: TGTGCCAGCAGTCAGGGACCGAGCAATCAGCCCCAGCATTTT. Residues: CASSQGPSNQPQHF.

This sequence joins TRBV3-1 and TRBJ2-2, with TRBD2 matching over 8 bases. Trimming took 1 base from V and 3 from J; bases not matched to a gene: 4. The germline gives CDR1 LGHDT, CDR2 YNNKEL (reference sequence). CDR3 length: 16 residues. CDR3 DNA: TGTGCCAGCAGCCAAGGACCGGGAGGGTACACCGGGGAGCTGTTTTTT. Its protein is CASSQGPGGYTGELFF.

On this clonotype: With a much larger clone just one base away, this may be a read error. CDR3 coding DNA: TGCAGTGCTTGGGACAGGTCCTTCTACAATGAGCAGTTCTTC. As protein: CSAWDRSFYNEQFF. The V gene is TRBV20-1, the J gene TRBJ2-1; TRBD1 agrees at 8 bases. CDR1 is DFQATT, CDR2 SNEGSKA, per germline (reference sequence). The junction had 6 bases not matched to a gene; V was cut back by 5 bases and J by 3 bases. The CDR3 consists of 14 residues.

In this sample, this clonotype turned up a few times. The rearrangement uses TRBV7-9 and TRBJ2-7, with D maybe TRBD2 (6 bases). The CDR3 contains 15 residues. Looked up from germline, CDR1 is SEHNR and CDR2 is FQNEAQ (reference sequence). Trimming took 5 bases from V and 3 from J, leaving 17 bases between them. The chain's CDR3 is CASSHHGDSGYEQYF. CDR3 bases: TGTGCCAGCAGCCATCACGGGGACTCCGGCTACGAGCAGTACTTC.

This clonotype has a handful of counts. The chain carries TRBV4-3 and TRBJ2-3; D is unclear. Germline V gene sequence: CDR1 LGHNA, CDR2 YSLEER. V was clipped by 1 base and J by 1 base, with 6 bases between them. There are 14 residues in the CDR3. The CDR3 DNA follows: TGCGCCAGCAGCCAAGCGGTACGCACAGATACGCAGTATTTT. Its translation: CASSQAVRTDTQYF.

This clonotype was observed many times. This chain links TRBV27 with TRBJ2-1; 13 positions match TRBD2. The CDR3 has 16 residues. The V segment lost 4 bases and the J segment 4 bases; nucleotides outside the gene matches: 4. Per the germline V gene, CDR1 is MNHEY and CDR2 is SMNVEV (reference sequence). The CDR3 region is CASSSGTSGTYNEQFF. The DNA for the CDR3 is TGTGCCAGCAGTTCCGGGACTAGCGGGACTTACAATGAGCAGTTCTTC.

Turning to this clonotype: This may stem from a read error, because a much larger clone lies one nucleotide away. This rearrangement joins TRBV6-6 to TRBJ2-3; D may be TRBD1 (6 bases). Germline lookup yields CDR1 MNHNY and CDR2 SVGAGI (reference sequence). The CDR3 runs 18 residues. V gave up 0 bases and J gave up 3 bases, with 19 bases separating them. DNA for the CDR3: TGTGCCAGCAGTTACTCCAAGGGGGTCCTCAGGAGTACAGATACGCAGTATTTT. This encodes CASSYSKGVLRSTDTQYF.

The chain combines TRBV4-1 with TRBJ2-1, with TRBD2 identical over 10 bases. The CDR3 extends over 18 amino acids. V shed 1 base, J shed 0 bases, and the junction held 6 bases outside the gene matches. From germline, CDR1 is MGHRA and CDR2 YSYEKL. The CDR3 loop reads CASSQVASGSGSYNEQFF. CDR3 nucleotides: TGCGCCAGCAGCCAAGTGGCTAGCGGGAGCGGCTCCTACAATGAGCAGTTCTTC.

This clonotype turned up a few times. For the CDR3, the DNA is TGTGCCAGCACCTCGTGGGAGGGAAACTACGAGCAGTACTTC. This encodes CASTSWEGNYEQYF. The rearrangement uses TRBV2 and TRBJ2-7, with 7 bases lining up with TRBD2. J gave up 3 bases and V 7 bases, and 9 bases lay outside the gene matches. This CDR3 region has 14 residues. Germline loops: CDR1 SNHLY, CDR2 FYNNEI. Using reference TRBV2 and TRBJ2-7 for the parts outside the CDR3, the full variable domain is EPEVTQTPSHQVTQMGQEVILRCVPISNHLYFYWYRQILGQKVEFLVSFYNNEISEKSEIFDDQFSVERPDGSNFTLKIRSTKLEDSAMYFCASTSWEGNYEQYFGPGTRLTVT.

On this clonotype: A much larger clone lies a single base off, so this may be a read error. The chain couples TRBV6-2 or TRBV6-3 to TRBJ2-1; no firm D call. The CDR3 runs to 15 residues. V lost 7 bases, J lost 4 bases, and 17 bases lay in between. The germline CDR1 and CDR2 sequences are MNHEY and SVGEGT. Here the CDR3 DNA reads TGTGCCAGCATCCAGACAAATCCAACATACAATGAGCAGTTCTTC. Translated, it gives CASIQTNPTYNEQFF.

This clonotype showed up just a few times. The chain carries TRBV2 and TRBJ1-5; D not certain. Germline CDR1 and CDR2: SNHLY and FYNNEI. The germline V and J ends were trimmed by 7 bases and 10 bases, with 20 bases remaining between them. The CDR3 is 14 amino acids. CDR3 region: CASTTLGPSQPQHF. For the CDR3, the DNA is TGTGCCAGCACCACCCTGGGTCCTTCCCAACCCCAGCATTTT.

This chain uses TRBV7-9 with TRBJ2-1, with D tentatively TRBD1 or TRBD2 (5 bases each). This CDR3 contains 15 residues. CDR1 is SEHNR, CDR2 FQNEAQ, per germline (reference sequence). The V and J ends lost 5 bases and 0 bases respectively, with 11 bases between them. The CDR3 is CASSRDPSSYNEQFF. The CDR3 DNA sequence: TGTGCCAGCAGCCGGGACCCCAGCTCCTACAATGAGCAGTTCTTC.

This clonotype was observed many times. The chain carries TRBV7-9 and TRBJ2-7; D unresolved. Germline V gene data show CDR1 as SEHNR and CDR2 as FQNEAQ (reference sequence). This CDR3 has 15 residues. The ends were cut back, 1 base at V and 2 bases at J, with 12 bases in the middle. For the CDR3, the DNA is TGTGCCAGCAGCTTAGTTACGGAGCCCGCCTACGAGCAGTACTTC. Its translation: CASSLVTEPAYEQYF.

The V and J genes are TRBV7-2 and TRBJ2-4; D gene uncertain. Germline CDR1 SGHTA, CDR2 FQGNSA. The CDR3 loop spans 13 amino acids. Trimming took off 1 base at V and 5 bases at J, with 6 bases between the two ends. The CDR3 DNA sequence: TGTGCCAGCAGCTTAGACGGACAAAACATTCAGTACTTC. This translates into CASSLDGQNIQYF.

Concerning this clonotype itself: A read error may be the cause here, since a much bigger clone is one base away. The chain uses TRBV11-2 and TRBJ2-3, with D uncertain. CDR3 length: 11 amino acids. Trimming removed 4 bases at V and 12 bases at J, with 11 bases between. Germline lookup yields CDR1 SGHAT and CDR2 FQNNGV. CDR3 in amino acids: CASSSGPPQYF. Written as DNA, the CDR3 is TGTGCCAGCAGCTCCGGCCCCCCCCAGTATTTT.

The chain couples TRBV7-9 to TRBJ1-1; 7 nucleotides line up with TRBD1. CDR1 is SEHNR and CDR2 is FQNEAQ in the germline V gene (reference sequence). The CDR3 has 14 residues. After removal of 6 bases from V and 3 bases from J, the junction contained 7 bases not matched to a gene. CDR3 sequence: CASRDREGYTEAFF. CDR3 DNA: TGTGCCAGCAGAGACAGGGAAGGTTACACTGAAGCTTTCTTT. Filled out from reference TRBV7-9 and TRBJ1-1, the complete variable domain reads DTGVSQNPRHKITKRGQNVTFRCDPISEHNRLYWYRQTLGQGPEFLTYFQNEAQLEKSRLLSDRFSAERPKGSFSTLEIQRTEQGDSAMYLCASRDREGYTEAFFGQGTRLTVV.

This clonotype was detected a few times. The rearrangement joins TRBV7-3 to TRBJ2-1, with D unresolved. The CDR3 has 13 residues. From germline, CDR1 is SGHTA and CDR2 FQGTGA. V lost 2 bases and J lost 15, with 17 bases in between. The CDR3: CASSLAFGTGRFF. The CDR3 DNA reads as TGTGCCAGCAGCTTAGCGTTCGGAACCGGACGGTTCTTC.